The T cell receptor beta chain described here comes from a study of post-analysis software for immune sequencing data. To note about this clonotype: Its antigen remains unidentified.

Points from the study as a whole: Included in a set of a handful of TRBV segments more frequent in patients than controls were TRBV5-6, TRBV5-1 and TRBV20-1.

The CDR3 loop spans 16 amino acids. Germline V gene lookup returns CDR1 SGHRS and CDR2 YFSETQ. V gave up 4 bases and J gave up 0 bases, with 13 bases separating them. Libraries were made from TCR beta cDNA, and they carried unique molecular identifiers. A single record per CDR3 protein comes from TCRdb applying MiXCR to the PCR reads. Of roughly 570,000 distinct CDR3 sequences detected, roughly 34% appear once; the ten largest clones hold under 7%. Sequenced: blood. The J gene is TRBJ2-2, the V gene TRBV5-1, with D possibly being TRBD1 (5 bases). This clonotype was sampled from a girl younger than 18 with multiple sclerosis. The CDR3 nucleotides read TGCGCCAGCAGCCCTCCCGACAGCGCGAACACCGGGGAGCTGTTTTTT. It yields the protein CASSPPDSANTGELFF. Together with reference TRBV5-1 and TRBJ2-2, the CDR3 gives the full variable domain: KAGVTQTPRYLIKTRGQQVTLSCSPISGHRSVSWYQQTPGQGLQFLFEYFSETQRNKGNFPGRFSGRQFSNSRSEMNVSTLELGDSALYLCASSPPDSANTGELFFGEGSRLTVL.